These T cell receptor beta chains were read from a single sample in a study of blood T cell repertoires in COVID-19. TCRdb's table, derived via immunoSEQ multiplex PCR, lists solely in-frame clones and lacks some. Of a few hundred thousand clones in the sample, about 85% were seen once. The sequencing input was peripheral blood. The receptors shown here come from a woman of 80 years or more with COVID-19, enrolled during active disease. Both conserved end residues are part of each CDR3. The D gene is left open where the match is weak. Expanded clones are given a class, and other clones once, few, many or no size at all.

clone size: .
D gene: TRBD1
CDR3 length: 16
V gene: TRBV10-2
J gene: TRBJ2-2
CDR3 protein: CASSDPGQGRGGELFF
CDR3 DNA: TGCGCCAGCAGTGACCCGGGACAGGGCAGGGGCGGGGAGCTGTTTTTT

clone size: .
D gene: .
CDR3 length: 14
V gene: TRBV19
J gene: TRBJ2-5
CDR3 protein: CASSIGGHQETQYF
CDR3 DNA: TGTGCCAGTAGTATAGGAGGGCATCAGGAGACCCAGTACTTC

clone size: once
D gene: .
CDR3 length: 15
V gene: TRBV6-5
J gene: TRBJ2-6
CDR3 protein: CASSQEGLGANVLTF
CDR3 DNA: TGTGCCAGCAGTCAGGAGGGACTTGGGGCCAACGTCCTGACTTTC

clone size: .
D gene: TRBD1
CDR3 length: 15
V gene: TRBV11-3
J gene: TRBJ2-2
CDR3 protein: CASSPGTGITGELFF
CDR3 DNA: TGTGCCAGCAGCCCGGGGACAGGGATCACCGGGGAGCTGTTTTTT

clone size: .
D gene: TRBD1
CDR3 length: 16
V gene: TRBV15
J gene: TRBJ1-1
CDR3 protein: CATSRAGQVLNTEAFF
CDR3 DNA: TGTGCCACCAGCAGAGCAGGACAGGTCCTGAACACTGAAGCTTTCTTT

clone size: .
D gene: .
CDR3 length: 14
V gene: TRBV6-2/TRBV6-3
J gene: TRBJ2-3
CDR3 protein: CASSRLVPTDTQYF
CDR3 DNA: TGTGCCAGCAGCAGACTAGTTCCTACAGATACGCAGTATTTT

clone size: .
D gene: .
CDR3 length: 13
V gene: TRBV12-3/TRBV12-4
J gene: TRBJ1-1
CDR3 protein: CASRSGTTRGAFF
CDR3 DNA: TGTGCCAGCAGATCTGGGACAACCAGGGGAGCTTTCTTT

clone size: .
D gene: .
CDR3 length: 13
V gene: TRBV5-6
J gene: TRBJ2-7
CDR3 protein: CASSLSGLYEQYF
CDR3 DNA: TGTGCCAGCAGCTTGAGCGGGCTCTACGAGCAGTACTTC

clone size: .
D gene: .
CDR3 length: 14
V gene: TRBV5-1
J gene: TRBJ1-4
CDR3 protein: CASSQDSTNEKLFF
CDR3 DNA: TGCGCCAGCAGCCAGGACAGTACTAATGAAAAACTGTTTTTT

clone size: .
D gene: TRBD2
CDR3 length: 13
V gene: TRBV30
J gene: TRBJ2-7
CDR3 protein: CAWSLGLVGEQYF
CDR3 DNA: TGTGCCTGGAGTCTCGGACTAGTCGGCGAGCAGTACTTC

clone size: .
D gene: .
CDR3 length: 14
V gene: TRBV10-3
J gene: TRBJ1-1
CDR3 protein: CAISESRENTEAFF
CDR3 DNA: TGTGCCATCAGTGAGTCAAGAGAGAACACTGAAGCTTTCTTT

clone size: .
D gene: TRBD1
CDR3 length: 15
V gene: TRBV28
J gene: TRBJ1-1
CDR3 protein: CASSFNRGGNTEAFF
CDR3 DNA: TGTGCCAGCAGTTTTAACAGGGGCGGGAACACTGAAGCTTTCTTT

clone size: .
D gene: .
CDR3 length: 13
V gene: TRBV11-1
J gene: TRBJ2-3
CDR3 protein: CASSLDVADTQYF
CDR3 DNA: TGTGCCAGCAGCTTAGATGTCGCAGATACGCAGTATTTT

clone size: .
D gene: .
CDR3 length: 15
V gene: TRBV6-1
J gene: TRBJ1-6
CDR3 protein: CASSEKQQYNSPLHF
CDR3 DNA: TGTGCCAGCAGTGAAAAACAGCAATATAATTCACCCCTCCACTTT

clone size: once
D gene: .
CDR3 length: 13
V gene: TRBV11-1
J gene: TRBJ1-2
CDR3 protein: CASSFNGQGGYTF
CDR3 DNA: TGTGCCAGCAGCTTTAACGGTCAGGGAGGCTACACCTTC

clone size: .
D gene: .
CDR3 length: 14
V gene: TRBV3-1/TRBV3-2
J gene: TRBJ2-1
CDR3 protein: CASSRGPSYNEQFF
CDR3 DNA: TGTGCCAGCAGCCGCGGGCCCTCCTACAATGAGCAGTTCTTC

clone size: few
D gene: .
CDR3 length: 11
V gene: TRBV30
J gene: TRBJ1-1
CDR3 protein: CAWSPTRETFF
CDR3 DNA: TGTGCCTGGAGTCCTACCCGGGAGACTTTCTTT

clone size: .
D gene: TRBD1
CDR3 length: 15
V gene: TRBV7-2
J gene: TRBJ2-2
CDR3 protein: CASSLVAGGTGELFF
CDR3 DNA: TGTGCCAGCAGCTTAGTGGCAGGGGGCACCGGGGAGCTGTTTTTT

clone size: .
D gene: TRBD2
CDR3 length: 16
V gene: TRBV5-4
J gene: TRBJ2-1
CDR3 protein: CASSLRIGGGGDEQFF
CDR3 DNA: TGTGCCAGCAGCTTGAGGATCGGGGGGGGCGGTGATGAGCAGTTCTTC

clone size: once
D gene: .
CDR3 length: 13
V gene: TRBV2
J gene: TRBJ1-2
CDR3 protein: CASKSGLNYGYTF
CDR3 DNA: TGTGCCAGCAAATCAGGACTTAACTATGGCTACACCTTC

clone size: .
D gene: TRBD2
CDR3 length: 18
V gene: TRBV4-3
J gene: TRBJ2-1
CDR3 protein: CASSQGVAGGPFYNEQFF
CDR3 DNA: TGCGCCAGCAGCCAAGGGGTAGCGGGGGGGCCATTCTACAATGAGCAGTTCTTC

clone size: .
D gene: TRBD1
CDR3 length: 16
V gene: TRBV5-6
J gene: TRBJ1-3
CDR3 protein: CASSLGTGSSGNTIYF
CDR3 DNA: TGTGCCAGCAGCTTGGGGACAGGGAGCTCTGGAAACACCATATATTTT

clone size: .
D gene: .
CDR3 length: 14
V gene: TRBV5-1
J gene: TRBJ2-3
CDR3 protein: CASSPGLITDTQYF
CDR3 DNA: TGCGCCAGCAGCCCGGGACTCATCACAGATACGCAGTATTTT

clone size: once
D gene: TRBD1
CDR3 length: 14
V gene: TRBV7-2
J gene: TRBJ1-2
CDR3 protein: CASSLASQGYGYTF
CDR3 DNA: TGTGCCAGCAGCTTAGCCTCACAGGGGTATGGCTACACCTTC

clone size: .
D gene: .
CDR3 length: 13
V gene: TRBV18
J gene: TRBJ1-2
CDR3 protein: CASSPTDSYGYTF
CDR3 DNA: TGTGCCAGCTCACCGACCGACAGCTATGGCTACACCTTC

clone size: .
D gene: .
CDR3 length: 14
V gene: TRBV7-2
J gene: TRBJ1-1
CDR3 protein: CASSLTTGNTEAFF
CDR3 DNA: TGTGCCAGCAGCTTAACGACAGGGAACACTGAAGCTTTCTTT

clone size: .
D gene: TRBD1
CDR3 length: 15
V gene: TRBV7-9
J gene: TRBJ1-1
CDR3 protein: CASSYRQGTNTEAFF
CDR3 DNA: TGTGCCAGCAGTTATCGACAGGGAACGAACACTGAAGCTTTCTTT

clone size: .
D gene: TRBD1
CDR3 length: 14
V gene: TRBV5-5
J gene: TRBJ2-5
CDR3 protein: CASSKDRGQETQYF
CDR3 DNA: TGTGCCAGCAGCAAAGACAGGGGGCAAGAGACCCAGTACTTC

clone size: once
D gene: TRBD2
CDR3 length: 15
V gene: TRBV6-6
J gene: TRBJ2-1
CDR3 protein: CASSYAGGDYNEQFF
CDR3 DNA: TGTGCCAGCAGTTACGCGGGGGGCGACTACAATGAGCAGTTCTTC

clone size: .
D gene: .
CDR3 length: 15
V gene: TRBV5-6
J gene: TRBJ1-2
CDR3 protein: CASSLGWEQDYGYTF
CDR3 DNA: TGTGCCAGCAGCTTAGGTTGGGAGCAGGACTATGGCTACACCTTC

clone size: .
D gene: TRBD1
CDR3 length: 14
V gene: TRBV29-1
J gene: TRBJ2-2
CDR3 protein: CSVGTGGVSGELFF
CDR3 DNA: TGCAGCGTTGGGACAGGGGGCGTCTCCGGGGAGCTGTTTTTT

clone size: .
D gene: .
CDR3 length: 13
V gene: TRBV18
J gene: TRBJ1-1
CDR3 protein: CASSPKEATEAFF
CDR3 DNA: TGTGCCAGCTCACCAAAAGAGGCCACTGAAGCTTTCTTT

clone size: few
D gene: TRBD1
CDR3 length: 13
V gene: TRBV5-4
J gene: TRBJ1-1
CDR3 protein: CATTGALDTEAFF
CDR3 DNA: TGTGCCACAACAGGGGCCTTGGATACTGAAGCTTTCTTT

clone size: once
D gene: .
CDR3 length: 17
V gene: TRBV6-2/TRBV6-3
J gene: TRBJ1-4
CDR3 protein: CASSWGHRVQANEKLFF
CDR3 DNA: TGTGCCAGCAGTTGGGGACACAGGGTTCAGGCTAATGAAAAACTGTTTTTT

clone size: .
D gene: .
CDR3 length: 14
V gene: TRBV3-1/TRBV3-2
J gene: TRBJ1-4
CDR3 protein: CASSQDLGGEKLFF
CDR3 DNA: TGTGCCAGCAGCCAAGATCTCGGGGGGGAAAAACTGTTTTTT

clone size: once
D gene: TRBD1
CDR3 length: 15
V gene: TRBV7-2
J gene: TRBJ1-4
CDR3 protein: CASSLVQGAGEKLFF
CDR3 DNA: TGTGCCAGCAGCTTGGTTCAGGGGGCCGGAGAAAAACTGTTTTTT

clone size: .
D gene: TRBD1
CDR3 length: 15
V gene: TRBV2
J gene: TRBJ1-1
CDR3 protein: CASRRTGAMNTEAFF
CDR3 DNA: TGTGCCAGCAGAAGGACAGGGGCGATGAACACTGAAGCTTTCTTT

clone size: .
D gene: .
CDR3 length: 15
V gene: TRBV7-2
J gene: TRBJ1-5
CDR3 protein: CASSSEQGRNQPQHF
CDR3 DNA: TGTGCCAGCAGCTCCGAACAGGGCCGGAATCAGCCCCAGCATTTT

clone size: .
D gene: .
CDR3 length: 13
V gene: TRBV28
J gene: TRBJ2-1
CDR3 protein: CASSLGGPTTQFF
CDR3 DNA: TGTGCCAGCAGTTTGGGAGGTCCAACCACACAGTTCTTC

clone size: .
D gene: .
CDR3 length: 14
V gene: TRBV28
J gene: TRBJ1-6
CDR3 protein: CASRRDSKNSPLHF
CDR3 DNA: TGTGCCTCTCGACGTGACAGTAAGAATTCACCCCTCCACTTT

clone size: .
D gene: .
CDR3 length: 13
V gene: TRBV19
J gene: TRBJ1-3
CDR3 protein: CASSRSTGNTIYF
CDR3 DNA: TGTGCCAGTAGTCGAAGCACTGGAAACACCATATATTTT

clone size: .
D gene: TRBD1
CDR3 length: 14
V gene: TRBV6-5
J gene: TRBJ1-5
CDR3 protein: CASRTGTGDQPQHF
CDR3 DNA: TGTGCCAGCAGAACCGGGACAGGCGATCAGCCCCAGCATTTT

clone size: .
D gene: .
CDR3 length: 13
V gene: TRBV6-5
J gene: TRBJ1-2
CDR3 protein: CASSRTERYGYTF
CDR3 DNA: TGTGCCAGCAGCAGGACAGAAAGATATGGCTACACCTTC

clone size: .
D gene: TRBD1
CDR3 length: 15
V gene: TRBV6-5
J gene: TRBJ1-2
CDR3 protein: CASSGIRQGLYGYTF
CDR3 DNA: TGTGCCAGCAGCGGAATCAGACAGGGGCTCTATGGCTACACCTTC

clone size: .
D gene: .
CDR3 length: 14
V gene: TRBV28
J gene: TRBJ1-2
CDR3 protein: CASSFSPRVGGYTF
CDR3 DNA: TGTGCCAGCAGTTTTTCACCCAGGGTGGGTGGCTACACCTTC

clone size: .
D gene: .
CDR3 length: 14
V gene: TRBV7-9
J gene: TRBJ1-1
CDR3 protein: CASSLEGIVAEAFF
CDR3 DNA: TGTGCCAGCAGCTTGGAGGGGATTGTGGCTGAAGCTTTCTTT

clone size: .
D gene: .
CDR3 length: 13
V gene: TRBV9
J gene: TRBJ1-1
CDR3 protein: CASSETGDTEAFF
CDR3 DNA: TGTGCCAGCAGCGAAACGGGGGACACTGAAGCTTTCTTT

clone size: .
D gene: .
CDR3 length: 14
V gene: TRBV5-1
J gene: TRBJ2-1
CDR3 protein: CASSSGSVYNEQFF
CDR3 DNA: TGCGCCAGCAGCTCCGGGAGCGTCTACAATGAGCAGTTCTTC

clone size: .
D gene: .
CDR3 length: 14
V gene: TRBV6-5
J gene: TRBJ2-3
CDR3 protein: CASKQTRVTDTQYF
CDR3 DNA: TGTGCCAGCAAACAGACCAGGGTAACAGATACGCAGTATTTT

clone size: .
D gene: .
CDR3 length: 12
V gene: TRBV18
J gene: TRBJ1-1
CDR3 protein: CASSEGNTEAFF
CDR3 DNA: TGTGCCAGCTCAGAGGGGAACACTGAAGCTTTCTTT

clone size: .
D gene: TRBD1
CDR3 length: 14
V gene: TRBV5-1
J gene: TRBJ1-1
CDR3 protein: CASSPGQLNRGAFF
CDR3 DNA: TGCGCCAGCAGCCCGGGACAGCTCAATAGGGGGGCTTTCTTT

clone size: .
D gene: TRBD1
CDR3 length: 17
V gene: TRBV9
J gene: TRBJ1-2
CDR3 protein: CASSAPRDRGRDYGYTF
CDR3 DNA: TGTGCCAGCAGCGCCCCCCGGGACAGGGGACGAGACTATGGCTACACCTTC

clone size: .
D gene: TRBD2
CDR3 length: 17
V gene: TRBV7-2
J gene: TRBJ2-2
CDR3 protein: CASSSSGLAGVTGELFF
CDR3 DNA: TGTGCCAGCAGTTCATCTGGACTAGCGGGAGTGACCGGGGAGCTGTTTTTT

clone size: .
D gene: .
CDR3 length: 17
V gene: TRBV9
J gene: TRBJ1-6
CDR3 protein: CASSVDPRGQPQTTLHF
CDR3 DNA: TGTGCCAGCAGCGTAGATCCCCGAGGGCAGCCCCAAACCACCCTCCACTTT

clone size: .
D gene: TRBD1
CDR3 length: 16
V gene: TRBV5-6
J gene: TRBJ1-6
CDR3 protein: CASSHGQGNRNSPLHF
CDR3 DNA: TGTGCCAGCAGCCACGGACAGGGGAATAGGAATTCACCCCTCCACTTT

clone size: .
D gene: .
CDR3 length: 15
V gene: TRBV3-1/TRBV3-2
J gene: TRBJ1-5
CDR3 protein: CASSQGSQGSQPQHF
CDR3 DNA: TGTGCCAGCAGCCAAGGTTCCCAGGGTAGCCAGCCCCAGCATTTT

clone size: .
D gene: .
CDR3 length: 15
V gene: TRBV3-1/TRBV3-2
J gene: TRBJ2-4
CDR3 protein: CASSSPLEAKNIQYF
CDR3 DNA: TGTGCCAGCAGCTCTCCCTTAGAGGCCAAAAACATTCAGTACTTC

clone size: .
D gene: TRBD2
CDR3 length: 17
V gene: TRBV28
J gene: TRBJ2-5
CDR3 protein: CASSSGQRGVYQETQYF
CDR3 DNA: TGTGCCAGCAGTTCGGGGCAGCGGGGGGTGTACCAAGAGACCCAGTACTTC

clone size: .
D gene: TRBD1
CDR3 length: 14
V gene: TRBV9
J gene: TRBJ2-2
CDR3 protein: CASRAGTDTGELFF
CDR3 DNA: TGTGCCAGCAGGGCCGGGACAGACACCGGGGAGCTGTTTTTT

clone size: .
D gene: .
CDR3 length: 15
V gene: TRBV10-3
J gene: TRBJ2-7
CDR3 protein: CAISEGPGNLYEQYF
CDR3 DNA: TGTGCCATCAGTGAGGGTCCAGGGAACCTCTACGAGCAGTACTTC